These 27 T cell receptor beta chains came from one sample sequenced in a study of early T cells in non-severe SARS-CoV-2 infection. TCRdb itself ran the 5' RACE reads through MiXCR, one entry per CDR3 protein. The sample contains approximately 66,000 distinct CDR3 sequences, 9.5% to 15% of which appear only once. The specimen was whole blood, collected at baseline. These receptors came from an adult who was a healthcare worker with PCR-confirmed SARS-CoV-2 infection or an uninfected control (not recorded which). The donor label of this sample is uncertain.

This clonotype was observed a handful of times. The CDR3 sequence: CASSLRSEGKPYYEQYV. CDR3 DNA: TGTGCCAGCAGCTTGAGGTCAGAGGGTAAGCCCTACTACGAGCAGTACGTC. The chain links TRBV5-5 to TRBJ2-7; D may be TRBD2 (5 bases). This CDR3 comprises 17 residues. The germline CDR1 and CDR2 sequences are SGHKS and YYEKEE (reference sequence). V lost 1 base, J lost 3 bases, and 20 bases lay in between.

The chain has TRBV24-1 and TRBJ2-1; the D call may be TRBD1 or TRBD2 (5 bases each). With 2 bases removed from V and 2 bases from J, the gap between germline ends came to 18 bases. The germline V gene encodes CDR1 KGHDR and CDR2 SFDVKD. The CDR3 is 18 amino acids. The CDR3 region is CATSDSPGGRDPYNEQFF. The CDR3 nucleotides are TGTGCCACCAGTGATTCCCCCGGTGGAAGGGACCCCTACAATGAGCAGTTCTTC.

This clonotype was counted many times. The CDR3 loop reads CATRGRDYGYTF. The DNA of the CDR3 is TGTGCCACCCGAGGCCGGGACTATGGCTACACCTTC. The chain is built from TRBV2 and TRBJ1-2; D call uncertain. The CDR3 sequence is 12 residues long. Germline CDR1 SNHLY, CDR2 FYNNEI. Trimming removed 10 bases at V and 3 bases at J, with 12 bases between.

The chain combines TRBV6-5 with TRBJ2-3; 12 bases are a match to TRBD2. V lost 6 bases, J lost 8 bases, and 9 bases stayed unmatched. Germline V gives CDR1 MNHEY, CDR2 SVGAGI. This CDR3 contains 15 residues. The CDR3 region is CASRELAGGPGTQYF. The CDR3 coding sequence is TGTGCCAGCAGGGAACTAGCGGGGGGCCCTGGTACGCAGTATTTT.

The chain uses TRBV6-1 and TRBJ1-2; weak D call: TRBD1 (5 bases). Germline CDR1 and CDR2: MNHNS and SASEGT. V lost 5 bases and J lost 8, with 15 bases in between. This CDR3 has 13 residues. The CDR3 region has the DNA TGTGCCAGCAGTACGGACGGGGGGAGAGGCTACACCTTC. This codes for CASSTDGGRGYTF.

Details on this clonotype: The junction differs from germline at one of its ends, possibly a read error. This chain joins TRBV2 and TRBJ2-2; 7 positions match TRBD1. The CDR3 has 18 residues. Germline CDR1 reads SNHLY; CDR2 reads FYNNEI. The CDR3 sequence: CTSSEDRRRKSNTGELFF. The DNA of the CDR3 is TGTACCAGCAGTGAGGACAGGAGGAGAAAGTCAAACACCGGGGAGCTGTTTTTT.

This clonotype showed up just a few times. This chain connects TRBV5-4 to TRBJ2-3, with D possibly matching TRBD2 (6 bases). The V end was cut by 6 bases, the J end by 1 base, with 9 bases between. In germline, CDR1 is SGHNT, CDR2 YYREEE (reference sequence). The CDR3 covers 13 residues. As DNA, the CDR3 is TGTGCCAGCACCCAGCGGGGCACAGATACGCAGTATTTT. Protein sequence: CASTQRGTDTQYF.

The rearrangement uses TRBV20-1 and TRBJ1-1, with D hard to call. Germline V lookup: CDR1 DFQATT, CDR2 SNEGSKA (reference sequence). Trimming shortened V by 2 bases and J by 1 base, and 8 bases separated the two germline ends. The CDR3 loop spans 13 amino acids. CDR3 in DNA: TGCAGTGCTAGACCACGGACGAACACTGAAGCTTTCTTT. Protein product: CSARPRTNTEAFF.

This clonotype was seen a few times. This chain uses TRBV6-2 or TRBV6-3 with TRBJ2-1; D is perhaps TRBD2 (6 bases). The CDR3 contains 14 residues. V lost 6 bases and J 0 bases, leaving 9 bases between the germline ends. Germline lookup yields CDR1 MNHEY and CDR2 SVGEGT. CDR3 loop: CASRSAGSYNEQFF. The DNA of the CDR3 is TGTGCCAGCAGGTCAGCGGGCTCCTACAATGAGCAGTTCTTC.

This clonotype was seen more than once but under ten times. The rearrangement uses TRBV13 and TRBJ2-7, with D perhaps being TRBD1 or TRBD2 (5 bases each). V lost 5 bases and J lost 0, with 8 bases in between. The CDR3 contains 13 residues. Germline V lookup: CDR1 PRHDT, CDR2 FYEKMQ (reference sequence). The DNA for the CDR3 is TGTGCCAGCAGCATGGGACGCTCCTACGAGCAGTACGTC. It translates to CASSMGRSYEQYV.

The J gene is TRBJ1-6, the V gene TRBV13; D is unclear. The CDR3 has 16 amino acids. Germline V gene sequence: CDR1 PRHDT, CDR2 FYEKMQ (reference sequence). The germline V and J ends were trimmed by 5 bases and 0 bases, with 11 bases remaining between them. CDR3 sequence (DNA): TGTGCCAGCAGCCCTCGTGGCAGCTCCTATAATTCACCCCTCCACTTT. This codes for CASSPRGSSYNSPLHF.

The sample holds a few counts of this clonotype. The chain carries TRBV20-1 and TRBJ1-2, with a tentative D call TRBD1 (6 bases). Per the germline V gene, CDR1 is DFQATT and CDR2 is SNEGSKA (reference sequence). This CDR3 spans 14 amino acids. V dropped 6 bases and J dropped 5 bases, with 19 bases sitting between them. The CDR3 is CSARGGLVEYGYTF. CDR3 coding DNA: TGCAGTGCCCGCGGGGGGCTGGTAGAGTATGGCTACACCTTC.

Details on this clonotype: The junction does not match germline at one end; this may be a read error. This chain links TRBV20-1 with TRBJ2-3, with D perhaps TRBD1 (6 bases). The V gene's germline CDR1 is DFQATT and CDR2 SNEGSKA (reference sequence). This CDR3 spans 16 amino acids. The chain's CDR3 is CSARDLGAFSTDTRYF. CDR3 in DNA: TGCAGTGCTAGAGATTTGGGGGCATTTAGCACAGATACGCGGTATTTT.

This chain connects TRBV5-1 to TRBJ1-1; 7 bases fit TRBD1. The V gene end was trimmed by 4 bases and the J gene end by 0 bases; junction bases not matched to a gene: 9. Germline assignment: CDR1 SGHRS and CDR2 YFSETQ. The CDR3 length is 16 residues. CDR3 nucleotide sequence: TGCGCCAGCAGCATCAGGGGGATGAACGTGAACACTGAAGCTTTCTTT. Translating it yields CASSIRGMNVNTEAFF.

V usage is TRBV20-1 and J usage is TRBJ1-4, with D perhaps TRBD1 (5 bases). The CDR3 runs 15 residues. V gave up 6 bases and J gave up 6 bases, with 20 bases separating them. Germline values: CDR1 DFQATT, CDR2 SNEGSKA (reference sequence). The CDR3 DNA follows: TGCAGTGCAAGGCGAAAAGGGGATTCTCATGAAAAACTGTTTTTT. Encoded protein: CSARRKGDSHEKLFF.

This clonotype has a count of ten or more. The chain joins TRBV6-2 or TRBV6-3 to TRBJ2-3; TRBD2 is a possible D gene (6 bases). This CDR3 region has 11 residues. V was shortened by 1 base and J by 10 bases, with 6 bases between the two germline ends. The germline V gene encodes CDR1 MNHEY and CDR2 SVGEGT. CDR3 sequence: CASSYWDSQYF. DNA of the CDR3: TGTGCCAGCAGTTACTGGGACTCGCAGTATTTT.

This chain uses TRBV20-1 with TRBJ1-4, with D uncertain. Germline V CDR1 and CDR2: DFQATT, SNEGSKA (reference sequence). The CDR3 runs to 11 residues. Trimming pared 6 bases from V and 10 bases from J, leaving 12 bases between. CDR3 nucleotides: TGCAGTGCCCCCGCTCGGGGAAAACTGTTTTTT. This codes for CSAPARGKLFF.

The chain has TRBV7-3 and TRBJ2-5; TRBD2 aligns across 8 bases. The CDR3 runs to 15 residues. Trimming took 2 bases from V and 5 from J; bases not matched to a gene: 7. Germline V gives CDR1 SGHTA, CDR2 FQGTGA. CDR3 protein: CASSLAGGTSETQYF. The CDR3 bases are TGTGCCAGCAGCTTAGCGGGGGGAACGTCGGAGACCCAGTACTTC.

This clonotype was counted many times. Its ends do not fully match the called genes, so a read error is possible. Written as DNA, the CDR3 is TGTGCCAGCAGCCAGATACCTGGGAACACCATATATTTT. It encodes CASSQIPGNTIYF. The chain has TRBV14 and TRBJ1-3, with no clear D. This CDR3 region has 13 residues. Germline CDR1 and CDR2: SGHDN and FVKESK. The variable domain in full, completed from reference TRBV14 and TRBJ1-3, reads EAGVTQFPSHSVIEKGQTVTLRCDPISGHDNLYWYRRVMGKEIKFLLHFVKESKQDESGMPNNRFLAERTGGTYSTLKVQPAELEDSGVYFCASSQIPGNTIYFGEGSWLTVV.

This sequence joins TRBV11-2 and TRBJ2-7, with TRBD2 as a possible D gene (5 bases). CDR1 is SGHAT and CDR2 is FQNNGV in the germline V gene. CDR3 length: 13 residues. V lost 6 bases and J lost 0, with 9 bases in between. The CDR3 is CASRRANSYEQYV. CDR3 nucleotide sequence: TGTGCCAGCAGGAGGGCAAACTCCTACGAGCAGTACGTC.

Only a few counts were recorded for this clonotype. This chain links TRBV10-2 with TRBJ1-2, with 9 bases matching TRBD1. From germline, CDR1 is WSHSY and CDR2 SAAADI. The V gene end was trimmed by 7 bases and the J gene end by 2 bases; junction bases not matched to a gene: 11. The CDR3 is 16 residues long. The CDR3 is CASMVGQGQGNYGYTF. The CDR3 DNA follows: TGCGCCAGCATGGTTGGTCAGGGACAGGGCAACTATGGCTACACCTTC.

This clonotype was counted only a few times. The chain links TRBV18 to TRBJ1-2, with TRBD1 identical over 7 bases. The CDR3 is 14 residues long. Looked up from germline, CDR1 is KGHSH and CDR2 is LQKENI. J gave up 3 bases and V 3 bases, and 4 bases lay outside the gene matches. The CDR3 sequence: CASSPLTGDYGYTF. DNA for the CDR3: TGTGCCAGCTCACCGCTTACAGGGGACTATGGCTACACCTTC.

This clonotype was seen more than once but under ten times. The rearrangement links TRBV12-3 or TRBV12-4 to TRBJ1-5; maybe TRBD1 (5 bases). The CDR3 is made up of 14 amino acids. The V end lost 3 bases, the J end lost 6 bases, and 12 bases lay between the germline ends. CDR3 bases: TGTGCCAGCAGTTTGGGGCACCTGAGTCAGCCCCAGCATTTT. It codes for CASSLGHLSQPQHF.

The sample holds a few counts of this clonotype. The rearrangement uses TRBV6-1 and TRBJ1-1; D gene unclear. Germline CDR1 is MNHNS and CDR2 is SASEGT. Trimming removed 1 base at V and 11 bases at J, with 8 bases between. The length of the CDR3 is 11 residues. In DNA form, the CDR3 reads TGTGCCAGCAGTGAAGGCGGGCGCGCTTTCTTT. Translated: CASSEGGRAFF.

The chain joins TRBV10-3 to TRBJ1-5; no firm D call. The germline V gene has CDR1 ENHRY and CDR2 SYGVKD. The V gene lost 0 bases and the J gene lost 4 bases, with 10 bases spanning the gap. The CDR3 sequence is 15 residues long. CDR3 loop: CAISESLEGNQPQHF. In DNA form, the CDR3 reads TGTGCCATCAGTGAGTCTTTGGAAGGAAATCAGCCCCAGCATTTT.

This chain uses TRBV7-4 with TRBJ2-7, with D perhaps being TRBD1 or TRBD2 (5 bases each). The length of the CDR3 is 17 residues. The V gene's germline CDR1 is SGHVT and CDR2 SQSDAQ. The CDR3 here is CASSSMGPGRGTYEQYV. The DNA of the CDR3 is TGTGCCAGCAGCTCCATGGGACCGGGCCGGGGAACCTACGAGCAATACGTC.

V gene TRBV7-2 combines with J gene TRBJ1-5; D possibly corresponds to TRBD1 (6 bases). Germline assignment: CDR1 SGHTA and CDR2 FQGNSA. The CDR3 spans 17 residues. Trimming took 5 bases from V and 2 from J, leaving 19 bases between them. CDR3 in amino acids: CASSTGRYREGNQPQHF. DNA of the CDR3: TGTGCCAGCAGCACCGGCAGGTACAGGGAAGGCAATCAGCCCCAGCATTTT.